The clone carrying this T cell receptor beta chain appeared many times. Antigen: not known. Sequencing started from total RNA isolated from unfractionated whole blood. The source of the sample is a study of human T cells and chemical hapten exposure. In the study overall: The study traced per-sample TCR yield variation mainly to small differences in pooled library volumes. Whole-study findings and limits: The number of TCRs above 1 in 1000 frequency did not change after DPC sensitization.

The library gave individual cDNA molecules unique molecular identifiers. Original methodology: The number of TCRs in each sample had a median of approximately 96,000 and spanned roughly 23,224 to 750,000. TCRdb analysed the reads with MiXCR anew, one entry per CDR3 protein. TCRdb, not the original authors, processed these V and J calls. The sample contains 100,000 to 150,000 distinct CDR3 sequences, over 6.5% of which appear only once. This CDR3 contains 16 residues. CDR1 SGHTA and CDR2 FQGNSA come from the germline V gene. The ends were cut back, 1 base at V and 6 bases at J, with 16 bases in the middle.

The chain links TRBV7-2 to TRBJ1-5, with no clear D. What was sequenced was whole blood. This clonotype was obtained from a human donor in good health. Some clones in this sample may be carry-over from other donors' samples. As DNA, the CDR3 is TGTGCCAGCAGCTTAGTGGTCAGTGGTACGGGTCAGCCCCAGCATTTT. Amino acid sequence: CASSLVVSGTGQPQHF.